These T cell receptor beta chains were read from a single sample in a study of T-cell memory formation after mild COVID-19. One entry per CDR3 protein results from TCRdb running MiXCR on the 5' RACE reads. This sample has a few hundred thousand distinct CDR3 sequences, with roughly 24% found just once. Sequenced sample: PBMCs or a T cell subset sorted from them (not recorded which). These receptors originate from an adult woman who had mild COVID-19 (a few samples of this study predate the infection). Cell type and time point are not known. CDR3s include the opening cysteine and the closing phenylalanine or tryptophan. Each record gives: V gene, D gene, J gene, CDR3 length, clone size, CDR3 protein, CDR3 DNA. A D gene is named only where the DNA matches it firmly. Clone size, where shown, is once, few, many, or a class for clones that have expanded.

>TRBV7-8|-|TRBJ1-1|13|few
CASSLAFVSEAFF
TGTGCCAGCAGCTTAGCGTTCGTCAGCGAAGCTTTCTTT
>TRBV7-2|-|TRBJ1-1|12|few
CASSWDRSEAFF
TGTGCCAGCAGCTGGGACCGGTCTGAAGCTTTCTTT
>TRBV7-8|TRBD2|TRBJ2-3|15|few
CASSTLAGLTDTQYF
TGTGCCAGCAGCACCTTAGCGGGATTGACAGATACGCAGTATTTT
>TRBV5-4|TRBD2|TRBJ2-7|15|-
CASSRTSGGVYEQYF
TGTGCCAGCAGCCGGACTAGCGGGGGGGTCTACGAGCAGTACTTC
>TRBV9|TRBD2|TRBJ2-1|15|-
CASSVVSSGRNEQFF
TGTGCCAGCAGCGTAGTGTCTAGCGGGAGAAATGAGCAGTTCTTC
>TRBV20-1|TRBD1|TRBJ1-2|12|few
CSVDRVNYGYTF
TGCAGTGTGGACAGGGTTAACTATGGCTACACCTTC
>TRBV7-2|-|TRBJ2-2|16|few
CASSLASGAGTGELFF
TGTGCCAGCAGCTTAGCGTCGGGGGCTGGCACCGGGGAGCTGTTTTTT
>TRBV7-2|TRBD2|TRBJ2-3|16|-
CASSLVGLAGTDTKYF
TGTGCCAGCAGCTTAGTGGGACTAGCGGGAACAGATACGAAGTATTTT
>TRBV30|TRBD1|TRBJ2-7|14|once
CAWNHLQGTHEQYF
TGTGCCTGGAATCATCTACAGGGGACCCACGAGCAGTACTTC
>TRBV7-9|-|TRBJ2-1|13|few
CASSWGGGDEQFF
TGTGCCAGCAGCTGGGGAGGGGGGGATGAGCAGTTCTTC
>TRBV5-5|-|TRBJ1-2|15|few
CASSLAAQPNYGYTF
TGTGCCAGCAGCTTGGCCGCTCAACCAAACTATGGCTACACCTTC
>TRBV7-9|-|TRBJ2-5|14|-
CASSRDSRGETQYF
TGTGCCAGCAGCCGGGACAGCCGGGGGGAGACCCAGTACTTC
>TRBV24-1|-|TRBJ2-5|15|-
CATSEAAGIQETQYF
TGTGCCACCAGTGAAGCCGCAGGCATCCAAGAGACCCAGTACTTC
>TRBV4-1|-|TRBJ2-7|15|few
CASSLTDRSSYEQYF
TGCGCCAGCAGCCTGACGGACAGAAGCTCCTACGAGCAGTACTTC
>TRBV9|-|TRBJ2-7|14|-
CASSVGSDSYEQYF
TGTGCCAGCAGCGTAGGATCTGACAGCTACGAGCAGTACTTC
>TRBV9|TRBD1|TRBJ2-7|14|few
CASSVGQGNHEQYF
TGTGCCAGCAGCGTAGGACAGGGGAACCACGAGCAGTACTTC
>TRBV9|-|TRBJ2-7|14|few
CASSVGQAGYEQYF
TGTGCCAGCAGCGTAGGGCAGGCGGGATACGAGCAGTACTTC
>TRBV24-1|-|TRBJ1-2|16|-
CATSDSQTELLYGYTF
TGTGCCACCAGTGATTCACAAACAGAGCTGCTCTATGGCTACACCTTC
>TRBV5-6|-|TRBJ2-7|12|-
CASSGGTYEQYF
TGTGCCAGCAGCGGGGGTACGTACGAGCAGTACTTC
>TRBV6-2/TRBV6-3|TRBD2|TRBJ2-4|12|-
CASSTLGLAPEF
TGTGCCAGCAGTACCCTCGGACTAGCCCCCGAGTTC
>TRBV7-9|-|TRBJ1-6|15|few
CASSPRDGPGLHLHF
TGTGCCAGCAGCCCCCGAGACGGGCCCGGGTTGCACCTCCACTTT
>TRBV10-3|TRBD2|TRBJ2-1|16|-
CAISESVLAGGNEQFF
TGTGCCATCAGTGAGTCGGTACTAGCGGGAGGGAATGAGCAGTTCTTC
>TRBV12-3/TRBV12-4|-|TRBJ1-1|15|few
CASSSTDRKNTEAFF
TGTGCCAGCAGCTCGACGGACAGAAAAAACACTGAAGCTTTCTTT
>TRBV18|-|TRBJ1-4|13|once
CASSRQTNEKLFF
TGTGCCAGCTCTCGACAGACTAATGAAAAACTGTTTTTT
>TRBV3-1|TRBD1|TRBJ1-1|16|once
CASRTGTGGIDTEAFF
TGTGCCAGCAGAACCGGGACAGGGGGAATTGACACTGAAGCTTTCTTT
>TRBV18|TRBD1|TRBJ2-7|16|few
CASSPPSGGRSYEQYF
TGTGCCAGCTCACCACCATCAGGGGGTCGCTCCTACGAGCAGTACTTC
>TRBV27|-|TRBJ2-2|17|-
CASSLRIGGPFSGELFF
TGTGCCAGCAGTTTAAGGATCGGGGGGCCTTTTAGCGGGGAGCTGTTTTTT
>TRBV13|-|TRBJ2-1|16|once
CASSSSYREWGLRQFF
TGTGCCAGCAGCTCCAGCTACAGGGAGTGGGGGCTTAGGCAGTTCTTC
>TRBV6-1|-|TRBJ1-5|14|-
CASSESGAWQPQHF
TGTGCCAGCAGTGAAAGTGGGGCATGGCAGCCCCAGCATTTT
>TRBV7-3|TRBD1|TRBJ2-5|15|few
CASSYLTGVQETQYF
TGTGCCAGCAGCTACTTGACAGGGGTCCAAGAGACCCAGTACTTC
>TRBV6-5|-|TRBJ2-3|14|-
CASSLRTGGDTQYF
TGTGCCAGCAGTCTTAGGACAGGAGGGGATACGCAGTATTTT
>TRBV21-1|-|TRBJ2-7|19|few
CASSTQRPYRTCRDYEQYF
TGTGCCAGCAGTACCCAAAGGCCTTACCGGACCTGTAGGGACTACGAGCAGTACTTC
>TRBV3-1|TRBD2|TRBJ2-1|15|-
CASSQVAGGLREQFF
TGTGCCAGCAGCCAGGTAGCGGGAGGGCTTAGGGAGCAGTTCTTC
>TRBV4-3|-|TRBJ2-2|14|few
CASSQDTGIGELFF
TGCGCCAGCAGCCAAGATACGGGAATCGGGGAGCTGTTTTTT
>TRBV11-2|-|TRBJ2-2|18|many
CASSLFPSAGLNTGELFF
TGTGCCAGCAGCTTATTTCCCTCCGCGGGGCTAAACACCGGGGAGCTGTTTTTT
>TRBV6-2/TRBV6-3|TRBD1|TRBJ2-3|14|-
CASSYQGARDTQYF
TGTGCCAGCAGTTACCAGGGGGCAAGAGATACGCAGTATTTT
>TRBV25-1|TRBD2|TRBJ2-1|15|-
CASSEFGGRTNEQFF
TGTGCCAGCAGTGAATTTGGCGGGAGAACGAATGAGCAGTTCTTC
>TRBV12-3/TRBV12-4|-|TRBJ2-1|12|-
CASSQSPRGQFF
TGTGCCAGCAGTCAATCCCCCAGAGGGCAGTTCTTC
>TRBV7-8|-|TRBJ2-5|16|few
CASSLSSWGAGETQYF
TGTGCCAGCAGCTTAAGTTCATGGGGGGCTGGAGAGACCCAGTACTTC
>TRBV20-1|-|TRBJ2-7|13|-
CSATDDITYEQYF
TGCAGTGCTACCGATGACATAACCTACGAGCAGTACTTC
>TRBV5-6|TRBD2|TRBJ2-3|13|-
CASGRAYTDTQYF
TGTGCCAGCGGGAGGGCCTACACAGATACGCAGTATTTT
>TRBV12-3/TRBV12-4|TRBD1|TRBJ2-7|17|-
CASSLYRGLDSSYEQYF
TGTGCCAGCAGTTTGTACAGGGGGCTCGACTCCTCCTACGAGCAGTACTTC
>TRBV5-1|-|TRBJ1-1|16|-
CASSSIDGTAPTEAFF
TGCGCCAGCAGCTCCATCGATGGAACCGCCCCCACTGAAGCTTTCTTT
>TRBV7-2|-|TRBJ2-3|13|many
CASSLISTDTQYF
TGTGCCAGCAGCTTAATAAGCACAGATACGCAGTATTTT
>TRBV5-6|-|TRBJ2-5|14|few
CASSSHNAVETQYF
TGTGCCAGCAGCTCCCACAACGCGGTCGAGACCCAGTACTTC